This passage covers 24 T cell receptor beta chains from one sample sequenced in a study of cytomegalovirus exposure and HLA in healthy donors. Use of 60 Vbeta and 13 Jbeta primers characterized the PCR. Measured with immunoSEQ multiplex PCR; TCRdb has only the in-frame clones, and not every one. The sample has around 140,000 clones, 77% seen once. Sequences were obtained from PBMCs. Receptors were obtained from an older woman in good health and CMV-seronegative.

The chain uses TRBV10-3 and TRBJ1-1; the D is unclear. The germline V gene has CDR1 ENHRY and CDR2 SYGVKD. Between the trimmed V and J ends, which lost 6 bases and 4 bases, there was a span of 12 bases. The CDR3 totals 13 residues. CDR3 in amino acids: CAIREVEGTEAFF. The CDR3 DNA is TGTGCCATCAGGGAGGTCGAGGGCACTGAAGCTTTCTTT.

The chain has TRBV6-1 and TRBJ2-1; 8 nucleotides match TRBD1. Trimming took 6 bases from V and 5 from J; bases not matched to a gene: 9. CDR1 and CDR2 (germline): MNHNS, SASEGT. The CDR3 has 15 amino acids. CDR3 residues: CASRVPGQVNNEQFF. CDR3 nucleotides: TGTGCCAGCAGAGTACCGGGACAGGTAAACAATGAGCAGTTCTTC.

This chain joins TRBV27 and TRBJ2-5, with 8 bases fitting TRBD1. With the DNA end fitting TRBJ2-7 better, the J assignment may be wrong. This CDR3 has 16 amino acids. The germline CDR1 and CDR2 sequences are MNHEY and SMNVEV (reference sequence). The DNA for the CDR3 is TGTGCCAGCAGTTTTAGAACACAGGGGGTCGGTTACGAGCAGTACTTC. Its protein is CASSFRTQGVGYEQYF.

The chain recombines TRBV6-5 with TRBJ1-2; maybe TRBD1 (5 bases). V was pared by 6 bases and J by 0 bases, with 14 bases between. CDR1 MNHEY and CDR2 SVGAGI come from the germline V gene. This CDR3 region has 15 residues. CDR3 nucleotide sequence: TGTGCCAGCAGGTCCCCGACAGCTACTAACTATGGCTACACCTTC. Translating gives CASRSPTATNYGYTF.

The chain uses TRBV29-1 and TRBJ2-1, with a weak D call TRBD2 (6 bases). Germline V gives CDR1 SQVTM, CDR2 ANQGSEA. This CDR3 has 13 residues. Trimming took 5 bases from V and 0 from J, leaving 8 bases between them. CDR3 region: CSVYGSSYNEQFF. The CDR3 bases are TGCAGCGTTTACGGGAGCTCCTACAATGAGCAGTTCTTC.

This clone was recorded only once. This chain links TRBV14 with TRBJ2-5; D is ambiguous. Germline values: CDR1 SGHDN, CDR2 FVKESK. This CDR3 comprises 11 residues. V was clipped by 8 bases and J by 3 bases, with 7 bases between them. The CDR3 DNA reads TGTGCCAGCCCCCCTGAAGAGACCCAGTACTTC. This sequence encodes CASPPEETQYF.

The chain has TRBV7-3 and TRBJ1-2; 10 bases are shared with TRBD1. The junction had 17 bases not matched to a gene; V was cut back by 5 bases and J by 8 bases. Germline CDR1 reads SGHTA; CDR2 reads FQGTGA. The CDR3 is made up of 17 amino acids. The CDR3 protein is CASSPRDRGDNGVGYTF. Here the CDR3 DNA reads TGTGCCAGCAGCCCCCGGGACAGGGGAGACAATGGGGTAGGCTACACCTTC.

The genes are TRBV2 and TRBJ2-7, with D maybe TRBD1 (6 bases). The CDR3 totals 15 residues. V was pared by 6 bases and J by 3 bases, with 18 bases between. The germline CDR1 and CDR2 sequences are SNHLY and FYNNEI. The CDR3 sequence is CASRANREPNYEQYF. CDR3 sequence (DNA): TGTGCCAGCAGGGCAAACAGGGAGCCGAACTACGAGCAGTACTTC.

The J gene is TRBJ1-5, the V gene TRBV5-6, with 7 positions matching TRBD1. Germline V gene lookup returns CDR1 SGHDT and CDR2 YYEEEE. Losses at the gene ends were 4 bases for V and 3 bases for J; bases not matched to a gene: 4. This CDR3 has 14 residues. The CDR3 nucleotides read TGTGCCAGCAGCCAGGGACAGATCAATCAGCCCCAGCATTTT. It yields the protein CASSQGQINQPQHF.

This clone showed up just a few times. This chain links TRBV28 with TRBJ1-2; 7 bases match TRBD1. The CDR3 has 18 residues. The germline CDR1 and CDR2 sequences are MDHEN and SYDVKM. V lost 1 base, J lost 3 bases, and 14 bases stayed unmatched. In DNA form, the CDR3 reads TGTGCCAGCAGTTTATTGGGGTCTAGAGGGGGCATTGACTATGGCTACACCTTC. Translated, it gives CASSLLGSRGGIDYGYTF.

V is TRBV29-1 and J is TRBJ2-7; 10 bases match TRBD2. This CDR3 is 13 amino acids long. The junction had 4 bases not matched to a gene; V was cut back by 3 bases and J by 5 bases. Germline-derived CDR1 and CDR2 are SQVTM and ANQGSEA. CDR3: CSVDRGTSDEQYF. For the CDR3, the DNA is TGCAGCGTTGACAGAGGGACTAGCGACGAGCAGTACTTC.

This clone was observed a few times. The CDR3 protein is CASSFQGAKGYEQYF. CDR3 DNA sequence: TGTGCCAGCAGTTTCCAGGGGGCGAAAGGCTACGAGCAGTACTTC. The rearrangement links TRBV27 to TRBJ2-7, with TRBD1 matching over 8 bases. The CDR3 consists of 15 residues. V was clipped by 3 bases and J by 3 bases; unmatched bases: 7. Per germline, CDR1 MNHEY and CDR2 SMNVEV (reference sequence).

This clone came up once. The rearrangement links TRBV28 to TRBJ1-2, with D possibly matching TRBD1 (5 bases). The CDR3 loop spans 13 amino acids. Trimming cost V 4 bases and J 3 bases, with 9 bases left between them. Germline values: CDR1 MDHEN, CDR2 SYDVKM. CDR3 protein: CASSYQGHYGYTF. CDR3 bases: TGTGCCAGCAGTTACCAGGGTCACTATGGCTACACCTTC.

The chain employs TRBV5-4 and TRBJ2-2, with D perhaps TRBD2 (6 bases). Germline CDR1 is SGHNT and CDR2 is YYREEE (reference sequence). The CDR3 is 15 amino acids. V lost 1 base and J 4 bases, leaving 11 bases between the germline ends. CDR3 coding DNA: TGTGCCAGCAGCTTGACCGGGGGAGGCACCGGGGAGCTGTTTTTT. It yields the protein CASSLTGGGTGELFF.

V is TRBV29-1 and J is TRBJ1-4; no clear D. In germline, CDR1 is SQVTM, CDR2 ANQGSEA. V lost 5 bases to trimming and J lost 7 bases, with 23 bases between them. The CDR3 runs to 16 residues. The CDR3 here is CSVLVGPGIGAEKLFF. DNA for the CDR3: TGCAGCGTTCTGGTGGGCCCCGGGATCGGCGCTGAAAAACTGTTTTTT.

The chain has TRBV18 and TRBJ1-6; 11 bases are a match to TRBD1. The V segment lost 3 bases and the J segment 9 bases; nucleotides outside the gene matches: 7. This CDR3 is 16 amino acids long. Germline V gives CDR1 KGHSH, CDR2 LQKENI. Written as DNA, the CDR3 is TGTGCCAGCTCACCCGCCGGGACAGGGGGAAGTTCACCCCTCCACTTT. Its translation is CASSPAGTGGSSPLHF.

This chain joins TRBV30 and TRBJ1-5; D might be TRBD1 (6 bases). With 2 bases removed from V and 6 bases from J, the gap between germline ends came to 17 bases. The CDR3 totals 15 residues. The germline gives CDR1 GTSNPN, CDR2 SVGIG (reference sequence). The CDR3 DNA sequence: TGTGCCTGGAGTCCCGGACAGAGGCCCATTCAGCCCCAGCATTTT. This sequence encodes CAWSPGQRPIQPQHF.

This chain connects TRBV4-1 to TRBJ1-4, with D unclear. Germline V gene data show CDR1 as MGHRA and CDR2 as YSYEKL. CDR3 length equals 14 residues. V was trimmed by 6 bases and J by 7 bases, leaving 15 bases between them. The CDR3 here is CASRMNPRGEKLFF. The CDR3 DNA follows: TGCGCCAGCAGGATGAATCCACGGGGTGAAAAACTGTTTTTT.

CDR3 amino acids: CASSIVNRGMKGYTF. In DNA, the CDR3 is TGTGCCAGTAGTATCGTTAACAGGGGGATGAAAGGCTACACCTTC. The chain uses TRBV19 and TRBJ1-2; 8 bases fit TRBD1. This CDR3 region has 15 residues. Trimming cost V 3 bases and J 8 bases; bases outside gene matches: 11. Germline V lookup: CDR1 LNHDA, CDR2 SQIVND (reference sequence).

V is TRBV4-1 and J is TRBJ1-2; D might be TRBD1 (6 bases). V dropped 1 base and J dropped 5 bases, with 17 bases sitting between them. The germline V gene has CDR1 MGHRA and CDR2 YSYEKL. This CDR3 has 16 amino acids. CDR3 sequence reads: CASSQAVRGALYGYTF. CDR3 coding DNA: TGCGCCAGCAGCCAAGCGGTCCGGGGGGCCCTTTATGGCTACACCTTC.

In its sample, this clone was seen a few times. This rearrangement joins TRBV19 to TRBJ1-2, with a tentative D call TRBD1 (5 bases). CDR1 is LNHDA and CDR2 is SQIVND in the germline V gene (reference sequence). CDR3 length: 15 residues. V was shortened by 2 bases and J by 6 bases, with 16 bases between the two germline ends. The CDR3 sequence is CASSIRGTTVNGYTF. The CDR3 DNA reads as TGTGCCAGTAGTATAAGGGGTACAACCGTCAATGGCTACACCTTC.

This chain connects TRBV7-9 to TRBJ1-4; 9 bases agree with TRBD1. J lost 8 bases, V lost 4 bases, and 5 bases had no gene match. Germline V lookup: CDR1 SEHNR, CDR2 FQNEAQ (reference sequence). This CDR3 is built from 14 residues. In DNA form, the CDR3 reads TGTGCCAGCAGCTCTCGGGACAGGGCGGAAAAACTGTTTTTT. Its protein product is CASSSRDRAEKLFF.

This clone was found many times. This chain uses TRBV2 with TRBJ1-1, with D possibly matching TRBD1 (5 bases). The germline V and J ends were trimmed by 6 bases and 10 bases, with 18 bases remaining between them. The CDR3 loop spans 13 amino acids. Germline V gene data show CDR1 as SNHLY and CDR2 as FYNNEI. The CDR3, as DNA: TGTGCCAGCAGCGGATCGTTTGGAGGGGCAGCTTTCTTT. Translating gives CASSGSFGGAAFF.

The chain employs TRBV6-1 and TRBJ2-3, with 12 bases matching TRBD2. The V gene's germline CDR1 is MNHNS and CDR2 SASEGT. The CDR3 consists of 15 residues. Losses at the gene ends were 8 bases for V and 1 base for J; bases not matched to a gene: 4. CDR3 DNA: TGTGCCAGCCGGACTAGCGGGGCCCGCACAGATACGCAGTATTTT. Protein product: CASRTSGARTDTQYF.